These 25 T cell receptor beta chains were all obtained from the same sample, sequenced in a study of type 1 and type 2 diabetes patients. Genomic DNA was the PCR template. A primer set of 30 forward and 13 reverse primers amplified the CDR3. One entry per CDR3 protein, called by TCRdb with MiXCR from the multiplex PCR reads. Of about 270,000 distinct CDR3 sequences listed, around 47% are singletons. Sequencing used peripheral blood mononuclear cells (PBMCs). These receptors were collected from a man aged 18-30 years with type 2 diabetes.

The chain has TRBV19 and TRBJ2-7; 7 positions agree with TRBD2. The CDR3 runs to 13 residues. The trim removed 5 bases at V and 3 bases at J, leaving 4 bases unmatched. Germline V CDR1 and CDR2: LNHDA, SQIVND (reference sequence). CDR3 sequence: CASSPGGGYEQYF. CDR3 in DNA: TGTGCCAGTAGTCCCGGCGGGGGCTACGAGCAGTACTTC.

The chain carries TRBV7-8 and TRBJ2-7, with TRBD1 as a possible D gene (5 bases). The V and J ends lost 5 bases and 3 bases respectively, with 8 bases between them. The CDR3 totals 12 residues. Germline V gene lookup returns CDR1 SGHVS and CDR2 FQNEAQ. As DNA, the CDR3 is TGTGCCAGCAGCCCCAGGGACTACGAGCAGTACTTC. This encodes CASSPRDYEQYF.

The rearrangement joins TRBV19 to TRBJ1-6; D not certain. This CDR3 has 11 residues. Germline CDR1 and CDR2: LNHDA and SQIVND (reference sequence). V was shortened by 8 bases and J by 6 bases, with 5 bases between the two germline ends. CDR3 protein: CASGFNSPLHF. The DNA of the CDR3 is TGTGCCAGTGGATTTAATTCACCCCTCCACTTT.

The chain couples TRBV19 to TRBJ1-5; no firm D call. This CDR3 region has 16 residues. CDR1 and CDR2 from the germline V gene are LNHDA and SQIVND (reference sequence). Trimming removed 0 bases from V and 3 bases from J, with 12 bases in between. The CDR3 reads CASSIDNVGDNQPQHF. Written as DNA, the CDR3 is TGTGCCAGTAGTATAGATAATGTTGGGGACAATCAGCCCCAGCATTTT.

J is TRBJ2-1 and V is TRBV10-3; 13 positions match TRBD2. V lost 10 bases and J lost 6; bases outside the gene matches: 6. Germline lookup yields CDR1 ENHRY and CDR2 SYGVKD. This CDR3 is 14 amino acids long. CDR3 coding DNA: TGTGCCAGCAGGACTAGCGGGAGCGCCAATGAGCAGTTCTTC. It translates to CASRTSGSANEQFF.

A remark on this clonotype: The junction departs from germline at one end; a sequencing error may be responsible. The chain carries TRBV10-3 and TRBJ1-5, with D unresolved. This CDR3 has 12 residues. Germline V CDR1 and CDR2: ENHRY, SYGVKD. The DNA for the CDR3 is TGTGCCGTCAGATCGGGCAATCAGCCCCAGCATTTT. It codes for CAVRSGNQPQHF.

This chain uses TRBV30 with TRBJ1-6; the match to TRBD1 covers 7 bases. The ends lost 0 bases at V and 10 bases at J; junction bases unmatched: 6. This CDR3 is built from 14 residues. In germline, CDR1 is GTSNPN, CDR2 SVGIG (reference sequence). The CDR3 protein is CAWSVLQGYSPLHF. The CDR3 DNA sequence: TGTGCCTGGAGTGTACTACAGGGGTACTCACCCCTCCACTTT. Together with reference TRBV30 and TRBJ1-6, the CDR3 gives the full variable domain: SQTIHQWPATLVQPVGSPLSLECTVEGTSNPNLYWYRQAAGRGLQLLFYSVGIGQISSEVPQNLSASRPQDRQFILSSKKLLLSDSGFYLCAWSVLQGYSPLHFGNGTRLTVT.

The sample holds a few counts of this clonotype. J is TRBJ2-7 and V is TRBV13, with 7 bases that match TRBD1. V lost 5 bases to trimming and J lost 3 bases; unmatched junction nucleotides: 10. The CDR3 consists of 15 residues. Germline CDR1 and CDR2: PRHDT and FYEKMQ (reference sequence). This CDR3 reads CASSPGTATNYEQYF. DNA for the CDR3: TGTGCCAGCAGCCCGGGGACAGCTACTAACTACGAGCAGTACTTC.

This clonotype was seen a few times. The rearrangement links TRBV27 to TRBJ2-5; D is unresolved. CDR1 and CDR2 (germline): MNHEY, SMNVEV (reference sequence). Trimming shortened V by 4 bases and J by 5 bases, and 11 bases separated the two germline ends. This CDR3 region has 13 residues. The CDR3 nucleotides are TGTGCCAGCAGTTCCGACACGTGGGAGACCCAGTACTTC. The encoded protein is CASSSDTWETQYF.

This sequence joins TRBV19 and TRBJ2-7; D possibly uses TRBD1 or TRBD2 (5 bases each). The V and J ends lost 5 bases and 2 bases respectively, with 10 bases between them. This CDR3 is built from 13 residues. Germline CDR1 is LNHDA and CDR2 is SQIVND (reference sequence). The CDR3 coding sequence is TGTGCCAGTAGTGTGGGACGTACCTACGAGCAGTACTTC. It specifies CASSVGRTYEQYF. Together with reference TRBV19 and TRBJ2-7, the CDR3 gives the full variable domain: DGGITQSPKYLFRKEGQNVTLSCEQNLNHDAMYWYRQDPGQGLRLIYYSQIVNDFQKGDIAEGYSVSREKKESFPLTVTSAQKNPTAFYLCASSVGRTYEQYFGPGTRLTVT.

In DNA, the CDR3 is TGTGCCAGCAGCACCTCTCAGGGGGAATCCTACAATGAGCAGTTCTTC. Its protein product is CASSTSQGESYNEQFF. This chain joins TRBV7-9 and TRBJ2-1; TRBD1 matches at 7 bases. The junction had 8 bases not matched to a gene; V was cut back by 5 bases and J by 1 base. The CDR3 is 16 residues long. Germline loops: CDR1 SEHNR, CDR2 FQNEAQ (reference sequence).

The chain couples TRBV19 to TRBJ2-1; D assignment may be TRBD1 or TRBD2 (5 bases each). The CDR3 has 14 residues. CDR1 LNHDA and CDR2 SQIVND come from the germline V gene (reference sequence). The V and J ends lost 3 bases and 8 bases respectively, with 14 bases between them. CDR3 region: CASSIQRGRHEQFF. CDR3 sequence (DNA): TGTGCCAGTAGTATTCAGAGGGGCCGGCATGAGCAGTTCTTC.

The V and J genes are TRBV19 and TRBJ2-7; 7 positions match TRBD1. With 4 bases clipped from V and 5 bases from J, the junction kept 5 bases outside the gene matches. Germline-derived CDR1 and CDR2 are LNHDA and SQIVND (reference sequence). CDR3 length: 13 residues. CDR3 sequence (DNA): TGTGCCAGTAGTAATTTAGGGACAGACGAGCAGTACTTC. Translated: CASSNLGTDEQYF.

A few counts support this clonotype. Written as DNA, the CDR3 is TGTGCCATACGAGACAGGGTGAACACTGAAGCTTTCTTT. Protein: CAIRDRVNTEAFF. V gene TRBV19 combines with J gene TRBJ1-1, with 7 nucleotides matching TRBD1. The germline V gene encodes CDR1 LNHDA and CDR2 SQIVND (reference sequence). Trimming cost V 10 bases and J 0 bases; bases outside gene matches: 5. The CDR3 covers 13 residues.

V and J are TRBV28 and TRBJ1-6, with D maybe TRBD1 (6 bases). Trimming removed 3 bases from V and 8 bases from J, with 11 bases in between. CDR1 is MDHEN, CDR2 SYDVKM, per germline. The CDR3 runs to 14 residues. DNA of the CDR3: TGTGCCAGCAGTTTCGGGACAAAGGATTCACCCCTCCACTTT. It specifies CASSFGTKDSPLHF.

This clonotype has more than one count but fewer than ten. The chain is built from TRBV27 and TRBJ2-7; perhaps D is TRBD1 or TRBD2 (5 bases each). V was clipped by 2 bases and J by 6 bases, with 14 bases between them. Germline V lookup: CDR1 MNHEY, CDR2 SMNVEV (reference sequence). The CDR3 is made up of 14 amino acids. For the CDR3, the DNA is TGTGCCAGCAGTTTAGCCGGGACGGGGTCCGAGCAGTACTTC. It yields the protein CASSLAGTGSEQYF.

This rearrangement joins TRBV2 to TRBJ2-7, with 9 bases matching TRBD1. This CDR3 has 13 amino acids. Germline V gene lookup returns CDR1 SNHLY and CDR2 FYNNEI. V shed 6 bases and J 5 bases; nucleotides not matched to a gene: 5. CDR3 sequence: CASRGTGSDEQYF. DNA for the CDR3: TGTGCCAGCAGAGGGACAGGGTCTGACGAGCAGTACTTC. The full variable domain, its missing parts supplied by reference TRBV2 and TRBJ2-7, is EPEVTQTPSHQVTQMGQEVILRCVPISNHLYFYWYRQILGQKVEFLVSFYNNEISEKSEIFDDQFSVERPDGSNFTLKIRSTKLEDSAMYFCASRGTGSDEQYFGPGTRLTVT.

The chain links TRBV2 to TRBJ2-2, with 9 positions matching TRBD1. This CDR3 is 15 amino acids long. Losses at the gene ends were 4 bases for V and 9 bases for J; bases not matched to a gene: 9. Germline V gene lookup returns CDR1 SNHLY and CDR2 FYNNEI. The CDR3 sequence is CASSGDRVRTRELFF. For the CDR3, the DNA is TGTGCCAGCAGTGGGGACAGGGTGAGGACCCGGGAGCTGTTTTTT.

The rearrangement uses TRBV14 and TRBJ1-1; D is ambiguous. Germline CDR1 SGHDN, CDR2 FVKESK. This CDR3 spans 14 amino acids. Deletions cut 4 bases from V and 2 bases from J, with 11 bases between. This CDR3 is CASSRHSINTEAFF. CDR3 in DNA: TGTGCCAGCAGCCGTCATTCAATAAACACTGAAGCTTTCTTT.

Here the CDR3 reads CASSWTSQVGAQYF. Written as DNA, the CDR3 is TGTGCCAGCAGTTGGACAAGCCAAGTGGGCGCCCAGTACTTC. The rearrangement uses TRBV5-5 and TRBJ2-7; a possible D gene is TRBD1 (5 bases). This CDR3 is 14 amino acids long. V lost 5 bases and J 10 bases, leaving 22 bases between the germline ends. CDR1 and CDR2 (germline): SGHKS, YYEKEE (reference sequence).

On this clonotype itself: The CDR3 does not close with the conserved phenylalanine or tryptophan, likely indicating a read error. This chain joins TRBV13 and TRBJ1-1; D is unresolved. The CDR3 loop spans 15 amino acids. The V gene's germline CDR1 is PRHDT and CDR2 FYEKMQ (reference sequence). The CDR3, as DNA: TGCGCCAGCAGCTTGGTGGGGAAATCGAACACTGAAGCTTTCCTT. Translated, it gives CASSLVGKSNTEAFL.

As for this clonotype: A clone one base away is much larger, so this may be a read error. V usage is TRBV15 and J usage is TRBJ2-5; no reliable D call. This CDR3 has 12 residues. The germline gives CDR1 LNHNV, CDR2 YYDKDF (reference sequence). The CDR3 DNA sequence: TGTGCCACCAGCAGAGCCAAAGAGTCCCAGTACTTC. It specifies CATSRAKESQYF.

With respect to this clonotype: At one of its ends the junction is not consistent with the germline gene, which may arise from a read error. The V gene is TRBV7-7, the J gene TRBJ2-5, with 15 bases lining up with TRBD2. CDR3 length: 18 amino acids. Germline CDR1 SSHAT, CDR2 FNYEAQ (reference sequence). CDR3 nucleotide sequence: TGTGCTAGCAGCTTCGGACTAGCGGGGGGGGACCCCCAAGAGACCCAGTACTTC. Residues: CASSFGLAGGDPQETQYF.

The chain recombines TRBV7-3 with TRBJ2-7, with 7 bases fitting TRBD2. V lost 5 bases to trimming and J lost 2 bases; unmatched junction nucleotides: 9. CDR1 SGHTA and CDR2 FQGTGA come from the germline V gene. This CDR3 has 15 residues. CDR3 loop: CASSPIGGGPYEQYF. CDR3 coding DNA: TGTGCCAGCAGCCCCATCGGGGGAGGGCCCTACGAGCAGTACTTC.

J is TRBJ2-1 and V is TRBV2; 7 bases are shared with TRBD2. This CDR3 contains 14 residues. Germline lookup yields CDR1 SNHLY and CDR2 FYNNEI. The trim removed 7 bases at V and 9 bases at J, leaving 12 bases unmatched. The CDR3 protein is CASNNRAGVSEQFF. As DNA, the CDR3 is TGTGCCAGCAATAACCGGGCGGGAGTTAGTGAGCAGTTCTTC.